The present entry profiles one TCR beta chain with its context. The sample belongs to a study of blood T cell repertoires in COVID-19. CDR1 and CDR2 from the germline V gene are KGHSH and LQKENI. Germline trimming cut 5 bases from V and 5 bases from J; bases unmatched to any gene: 3. The length of the CDR3 is 12 residues. Measured with immunoSEQ multiplex PCR; TCRdb has only the in-frame clones, and not every one. The table shows 390,000 or so clones, with 87% occurring only once. Sequencing was done on a sample of PBMCs or T cells enriched from blood (not recorded which). This sequence originates from a woman aged 50 to 60 who had recovered from COVID-19. This chain uses TRBV18 with TRBJ2-7, with 7 bases aligning to TRBD1. The CDR3 DNA reads TGTGCCAGCTCAGAGGGGGCGAACGAGCAGTACTTC. This codes for CASSEGANEQYF.